This entry lists 29 T cell receptor beta chains sequenced from one sample in a study of T cells in Graves' hyperthyroidism and ophthalmopathy. The investigators amplified TCR beta CDR3 regions from RNA transcripts. Carried out on the TCR CDR3, a first-round RT-PCR used the HTBI primer set. TCRdb independently ran MiXCR on the multiplex PCR reads; one entry per CDR3 protein. Among about 350,000 distinct CDR3 sequences listed, roughly 17% were seen once. Specimen: blood. All receptors come from a woman aged 30 to 39 with Graves' hyperthyroidism that later progressed to Graves' ophthalmopathy.

This clonotype showed up many times. The chain employs TRBV5-1 and TRBJ2-3; the match to TRBD2 covers 7 bases. From germline, CDR1 is SGHRS and CDR2 YFSETQ. V lost 8 bases and J lost 2; bases outside the gene matches: 8. The CDR3 has 14 residues. CDR3 in amino acids: CASGLAENTDTQYF. CDR3 nucleotide sequence: TGCGCCAGTGGGCTAGCGGAAAACACAGATACGCAGTATTTT.

This clonotype was seen repeatedly, ten times or more. The J gene is TRBJ2-7, the V gene TRBV6-1; unclear D gene. Trimming left V 2 bases short and J 7 bases short, with 15 bases between. Germline CDR1 and CDR2: MNHNS and SASEGT. The CDR3 is 14 residues long. The CDR3 loop is CASSEILGGVEQYF. Written as DNA, the CDR3 is TGTGCCAGCAGTGAAATTTTGGGCGGAGTGGAGCAGTACTTC.

This clonotype has at least ten counts. This chain uses TRBV6-1 with TRBJ1-2; TRBD1 aligns across 8 bases. The CDR3 is made up of 12 amino acids. The J segment lost 7 bases and the V segment lost 6 bases, leaving 4 bases of the junction unmatched. Germline values: CDR1 MNHNS, CDR2 SASEGT. This CDR3 is CASRGQELGYTF. The DNA for the CDR3 is TGTGCCAGCAGGGGACAGGAACTTGGCTACACCTTC.

There are a few counts of this clonotype. The gene calls are TRBV28 and TRBJ2-5; TRBD1 or TRBD2 may be the D gene (6 bases each). Germline V gene sequence: CDR1 MDHEN, CDR2 SYDVKM. CDR3 length: 12 amino acids. Between the trimmed V and J ends, which lost 4 bases and 9 bases, there was a span of 12 bases. The CDR3 DNA reads TGTGCCAGCAGTTACGGGGGCACGGCCCAGTACTTC. Protein sequence: CASSYGGTAQYF.

This clonotype has ten or more counts. The V call is TRBV28, the J call TRBJ1-5; TRBD1 aligns across 7 bases. Germline lookup yields CDR1 MDHEN and CDR2 SYDVKM. With V trimmed by 6 bases and J by 1 base, 6 bases remained unmatched. The CDR3 runs 15 residues. The CDR3 DNA follows: TGTGCCAGCAGCCTAGGGGGCGAGAGCAATCAGCCCCAGCATTTT. This sequence encodes CASSLGGESNQPQHF.

This clonotype occurred many times. The V and J genes are TRBV4-1 and TRBJ2-2; 11 bases agree with TRBD2. V shed 4 bases and J 4 bases; nucleotides not matched to a gene: 8. The CDR3 is 17 amino acids. Germline assignment: CDR1 MGHRA and CDR2 YSYEKL. This chain's CDR3 is CASSRPGLAVVTGELFF. CDR3 DNA: TGCGCCAGCAGCCGACCGGGACTAGCGGTAGTCACCGGGGAGCTGTTTTTT.

The chain uses TRBV10-3 and TRBJ1-3; D gene unclear. Trimming shortened V by 0 bases and J by 1 base, and 7 bases separated the two germline ends. The CDR3 runs 15 residues. Germline assignment: CDR1 ENHRY and CDR2 SYGVKD. This CDR3 reads CAISESYPSGNTIYF. The CDR3 coding sequence is TGTGCCATCAGTGAGTCGTACCCGTCTGGAAACACCATATATTTT.

This clonotype was recorded a few times. The V and J genes are TRBV15 and TRBJ2-7, with a possible D match to TRBD1 (5 bases). The V gene's germline CDR1 is LNHNV and CDR2 YYDKDF (reference sequence). The CDR3 is made up of 13 amino acids. V shed 4 bases and J shed 3 bases, with 10 bases lying between them. The CDR3 loop is CATSMTVNYEQYF. In nucleotides, the CDR3 is TGTGCCACCAGCATGACAGTGAACTACGAGCAGTACTTC. The variable domain in full, completed from reference TRBV15 and TRBJ2-7, reads DAMVIQNPRYQVTQFGKPVTLSCSQTLNHNVMYWYQQKSSQAPKLLFHYYDKDFNNEADTPDNFQSRRPNTSFCFLDIRSPGLGDTAMYLCATSMTVNYEQYFGPGTRLTVT.

V is TRBV20-1 and J is TRBJ2-2; TRBD2 matches at 7 bases. V was clipped by 1 base and J by 5 bases; unmatched bases: 10. Germline V gives CDR1 DFQATT, CDR2 SNEGSKA (reference sequence). This CDR3 has 16 amino acids. CDR3 sequence reads: CSARVPQRGDTGELFF. The CDR3 DNA follows: TGCAGTGCTAGAGTCCCCCAGCGGGGAGATACCGGGGAGCTGTTTTTT.

V is TRBV5-6 and J is TRBJ1-1; D possibly corresponds to TRBD1 (6 bases). V dropped 1 base and J dropped 7 bases, with 17 bases sitting between them. This CDR3 is built from 15 residues. Germline CDR1 and CDR2: SGHDT and YYEEEE. CDR3 coding DNA: TGTGCCAGCAGCTTGCACCACAGGGCGAGATATGAAGCTTTCTTT. The encoded protein is CASSLHHRARYEAFF.

This clonotype was found a few times. CDR3 in amino acids: CASSPLAGPYNEQFF. CDR3 nucleotides: TGTGCCAGCAGCCCCCTAGCGGGCCCCTACAATGAGCAGTTCTTC. The chain has TRBV6-1 and TRBJ2-1, with 8 bases matching TRBD2. Germline V gene data show CDR1 as MNHNS and CDR2 as SASEGT. This CDR3 is 15 amino acids long. J gave up 2 bases and V 6 bases, and 6 bases lay outside the gene matches.

This clonotype was counted only a few times. V is TRBV7-9 and J is TRBJ2-1; D is ambiguous. This CDR3 region has 12 residues. CDR1 is SEHNR and CDR2 is FQNEAQ in the germline V gene (reference sequence). V was pared by 0 bases and J by 10 bases, with 7 bases between. CDR3 protein: CASSLAYEEQFF. CDR3 coding DNA: TGTGCCAGCAGCTTAGCCTATGAAGAGCAGTTCTTC. Supplemented by reference TRBV7-9 and TRBJ2-1, the full variable domain reads DTGVSQNPRHKITKRGQNVTFRCDPISEHNRLYWYRQTLGQGPEFLTYFQNEAQLEKSRLLSDRFSAERPKGSFSTLEIQRTEQGDSAMYLCASSLAYEEQFFGPGTRLTVL.

This clonotype appeared a few times. This may stem from a read error, because a much larger clone lies one nucleotide away. The chain links TRBV27 to TRBJ2-7; the D call may be TRBD1 or TRBD2 (5 bases each). With 7 bases removed from V and 2 bases from J, the gap between germline ends came to 15 bases. The CDR3 runs to 14 residues. CDR1 and CDR2 (germline): MNHEY, SMNVEV (reference sequence). CDR3 DNA: TGTGCCAGCAAACCTGGGGACGGTGCCTACGAGCAGTACTTC. Translation: CASKPGDGAYEQYF.

This clonotype has just a few counts. The V call is TRBV7-2, the J call TRBJ2-2; the D is unclear. The CDR3 has 11 residues. Germline-derived CDR1 and CDR2 are SGHTA and FQGNSA. Trimming took 7 bases from V and 6 from J, leaving 6 bases between them. CDR3 nucleotide sequence: TGTGCCAGCACCCGATCCGGGGAGCTGTTTTTT. Protein: CASTRSGELFF.

This clonotype was recorded at least ten times. J is TRBJ2-3 and V is TRBV29-1; TRBD2 is a possible D gene (7 bases). Germline loops: CDR1 SQVTM, CDR2 ANQGSEA. CDR3 length equals 15 residues. V was clipped by 1 base and J by 2 bases, with 13 bases between them. CDR3 loop: CSVEGRGAFTDTQYF. The CDR3, as DNA: TGCAGCGTTGAAGGCCGGGGGGCCTTCACAGATACGCAGTATTTT.

This clonotype was detected ten times or more. V gene TRBV24-1 combines with J gene TRBJ2-2, with D uncertain. The CDR3 sequence is 13 residues long. Deletions cut 9 bases from V and 1 base from J, with 8 bases between. CDR1 KGHDR and CDR2 SFDVKD come from the germline V gene. The CDR3 region has the DNA TGTGCCACCTGGAACCAGAACACCGGGGAGCTGTTTTTT. Translating it yields CATWNQNTGELFF.

Many counts were recorded for this clonotype. This chain connects TRBV3-1 to TRBJ2-1; 7 bases are shared with TRBD2. V lost 1 base to trimming and J lost 0 bases; unmatched junction nucleotides: 12. This CDR3 is built from 19 residues. The germline V gene encodes CDR1 LGHDT and CDR2 YNNKEL (reference sequence). The DNA for the CDR3 is TGTGCCAGCAGCCAAGTTCGCCTAGCGGCTACGTCCTCCTACAATGAGCAGTTCTTC. The encoded protein is CASSQVRLAATSSYNEQFF.

This clonotype was seen more than once but under ten times. The chain joins TRBV20-1 to TRBJ2-2; D not resolved. The CDR3 runs 13 residues. Germline assignment: CDR1 DFQATT and CDR2 SNEGSKA (reference sequence). With 1 base removed from V and 3 bases from J, the gap between germline ends came to 6 bases. The DNA of the CDR3 is TGCAGTGCTAGAGCTTTCCACACCGGGGAGCTGTTTTTT. It yields the protein CSARAFHTGELFF.

This clonotype was seen ten or more times. The rearrangement uses TRBV10-3 and TRBJ1-2, with no clear D. This CDR3 has 14 residues. Trimming stripped 0 bases from V and 0 bases from J, with 5 bases between. Per germline, CDR1 ENHRY and CDR2 SYGVKD. The CDR3 here is CAISESLTNYGYTF. DNA of the CDR3: TGTGCCATCAGTGAGTCATTGACTAACTATGGCTACACCTTC.

This clonotype was detected a few times. The CDR3 loop is CSAIEGLAGFLPYNEQFF. Written as DNA, the CDR3 is TGCAGTGCTATCGAGGGACTAGCGGGCTTTCTTCCCTACAATGAGCAGTTCTTC. V and J are TRBV20-1 and TRBJ2-1; 12 bases line up with TRBD2. The CDR3 sequence is 18 residues long. Looked up from germline, CDR1 is DFQATT and CDR2 is SNEGSKA (reference sequence). Trimming cost V 4 bases and J 2 bases; bases outside gene matches: 12.

V is TRBV30 and J is TRBJ2-2; 7 nucleotides match TRBD1. Losses at the gene ends were 3 bases for V and 5 bases for J; bases not matched to a gene: 6. Germline values: CDR1 GTSNPN, CDR2 SVGIG (reference sequence). The CDR3 has 14 amino acids. The CDR3 loop reads CAWRVQGRTGELFF. CDR3 nucleotides: TGTGCCTGGAGGGTACAGGGGCGTACCGGGGAGCTGTTTTTT.

This chain uses TRBV6-2 or TRBV6-3 with TRBJ2-7, with D unclear. Trimming took 8 bases from V and 6 from J, leaving 8 bases between them. CDR1 is MNHEY, CDR2 SVGEGT, per germline. The CDR3 is 10 residues long. The CDR3 region is CASGGPEQYF. The CDR3 coding sequence is TGTGCCAGCGGCGGACCCGAGCAGTACTTC.

Many counts were recorded for this clonotype. This CDR3 reads CASSPQGDDQPQHF. CDR3 coding DNA: TGTGCCAGTAGCCCACAGGGGGACGATCAGCCCCAGCATTTT. The chain recombines TRBV19 with TRBJ1-5, with 8 bases lining up with TRBD1. V shed 6 bases, J shed 5 bases, and the junction held 6 bases outside the gene matches. Germline V gives CDR1 LNHDA, CDR2 SQIVND (reference sequence). The CDR3 runs 14 residues.

This chain connects TRBV5-6 to TRBJ2-3; 12 positions match TRBD2. Germline CDR1 is SGHDT and CDR2 is YYEEEE. The CDR3 covers 14 residues. The J segment lost 4 bases and the V segment lost 5 bases, leaving 2 bases of the junction unmatched. Written as DNA, the CDR3 is TGTGCCAGCAGGCGACTAGCGGGGGCAGATACGCAGTATTTT. Protein sequence: CASRRLAGADTQYF.

V usage is TRBV10-1 and J usage is TRBJ1-4; no clear D. Germline assignment: CDR1 WNHNN and CDR2 SYGVQD (reference sequence). The V end was cut by 0 bases, the J end by 8 bases, with 13 bases between. The CDR3 is made up of 15 amino acids. CDR3: CASSESTGIGEKLFF. The DNA for the CDR3 is TGCGCCAGCAGTGAGTCGACTGGAATCGGGGAAAAACTGTTTTTT.

This clonotype was seen repeatedly, ten times or more. V usage is TRBV28 and J usage is TRBJ2-7; D call uncertain. Germline assignment: CDR1 MDHEN and CDR2 SYDVKM. V was cut by 1 base and J by 2 bases, with 9 bases left in between. The CDR3 extends over 14 amino acids. The CDR3 sequence: CASSLLLDTYEQYF. The CDR3 nucleotides are TGTGCCAGCAGTTTATTGCTCGATACCTACGAGCAGTACTTC.

This clonotype was picked up many times. The V call is TRBV9, the J call TRBJ2-5; no reliable D call. Germline V CDR1 and CDR2: SGDLS, YYNGEE. This CDR3 has 18 amino acids. Trimming stripped 0 bases from V and 2 bases from J, with 20 bases between. CDR3 bases: TGTGCCAGCAGCGTAGGTCTCCTCACTATGGACCGGCAAGAGACCCAGTACTTC. It is translated as CASSVGLLTMDRQETQYF. The full variable domain, its missing parts supplied by reference TRBV9 and TRBJ2-5, is DSGVTQTPKHLITATGQRVTLRCSPRSGDLSVYWYQQSLDQGLQFLIQYYNGEERAKGNILERFSAQQFPDLHSELNLSSLELGDSALYFCASSVGLLTMDRQETQYFGPGTRLLVL.

This clonotype was seen ten or more times. The chain couples TRBV12-3 or TRBV12-4 to TRBJ2-1, with TRBD2 matching over 12 bases. The CDR3 is 15 amino acids. Trimming cost V 6 bases and J 6 bases; bases outside gene matches: 6. CDR3 amino acids: CASSQLAGGSNEQFF. DNA for the CDR3: TGTGCCAGCAGCCAACTAGCGGGAGGTTCCAATGAGCAGTTCTTC.

This chain joins TRBV28 and TRBJ2-7; 11 nucleotides agree with TRBD2. The trim removed 2 bases at V and 6 bases at J, leaving 12 bases unmatched. Germline CDR1 reads MDHEN; CDR2 reads SYDVKM. The CDR3 covers 17 residues. CDR3 sequence: CASSLEVSTSGSGEQYF. DNA of the CDR3: TGTGCCAGCAGTTTAGAGGTCTCTACTAGCGGGAGCGGCGAGCAGTACTTC.